The clone carrying this T cell receptor beta chain has a single count. Its antigen is unknown. This clone may be a read error of a much larger clone one base away. This entry is derived from a study of spatial heterogeneity in lung cancer. Study results and limitations: Alpha chains reached an estimated coverage of approximately 7% of tumor T cells, and beta chains approximately 12%. Intratumoral expanded alpha and beta TCR counts were found to track tumor mutation counts.

TCRdb analysed the 5' RACE reads with MiXCR anew, one entry per CDR3 protein. The top ten clones hold more than 20% of a sample with roughly 18,000 distinct CDR3 sequences, over 7% of them seen once. The germline CDR1 and CDR2 sequences are LGHDT and YNNKEL (reference sequence). Trimming cost V 7 bases and J 5 bases; bases outside gene matches: 15. This CDR3 region has 17 residues. Time point: sample taken at primary tumor resection. The donors were 72 patients with non-small cell lung cancer that was early-stage and untreated. Unsorted samples of tumor, nontumor lung or frozen PBMC had their whole RNA sequenced.

This receptor was identified in a female donor with early-stage non-small cell lung cancer. The V gene is TRBV3-1, the J gene TRBJ1-2, with 11 bases aligning to TRBD1. The sample was lung tumor tissue, taken at surgery. The CDR3: CASNPKSRDRGRYGYTF. The CDR3 DNA follows: TGTGCCAGCAACCCAAAATCGCGGGACAGGGGGAGGTATGGCTACACCTTC.